This T cell receptor beta chain originates from a study of patients and donors after allogeneic stem cell transplantation. The CDR3 covers 14 residues. Per the germline V gene, CDR1 is KGHDR and CDR2 is SFDVKD. Trimming shortened V by 8 bases and J by 1 base, and 13 bases separated the two germline ends. This clonotype was detected a few times. TCRdb reprocessed the RT-PCR reads with MiXCR, giving one entry per CDR3 protein. This sample carries 920,000 or so distinct CDR3 sequences, roughly 18% of them seen once, and the ten largest clones take 6%. The sequenced sample was blood, either unsorted or a sorted T cell fraction (not recorded which). The genes are TRBV24-1 and TRBJ1-1, with D perhaps TRBD1 (6 bases). The sequence came from a human donor who was either an allogeneic HSCT recipient or a stem cell or donor lymphocyte infusion donor (not recorded which). It is not recorded whose cells these are; they may come from a transplant donor. CDR3 sequence (DNA): TGTGCCACCATTAACGGGGGCCCGAACACTGAAGCTTTCTTT. As protein: CATINGGPNTEAFF.